The text below deals with one TCR beta chain. This sample is part of a study of cytomegalovirus exposure and HLA in healthy donors. The PCR employed 60 Vbeta primers together with 13 Jbeta primers. The method was immunoSEQ multiplex PCR; TCRdb's version includes in-frame clones alone and lacks a portion of them. Here the sample spans 150,000 to 200,000 clones, around four fifths being singletons. This CDR3 has 14 amino acids. V was clipped by 4 bases and J by 4 bases; unmatched bases: 1. This chain connects TRBV23-1 to TRBJ2-3; 11 bases line up with TRBD1. TRBV23-1 is known as an ORF, though its function is uncertain. The receptor was derived from a male donor in good health and CMV-seronegative. The sample was PBMCs. Written as DNA, the CDR3 is TGCGCCAGCAGTCCGGGACAGGGGGCAGATACGCAGTATTTT. Its protein is CASSPGQGADTQYF.